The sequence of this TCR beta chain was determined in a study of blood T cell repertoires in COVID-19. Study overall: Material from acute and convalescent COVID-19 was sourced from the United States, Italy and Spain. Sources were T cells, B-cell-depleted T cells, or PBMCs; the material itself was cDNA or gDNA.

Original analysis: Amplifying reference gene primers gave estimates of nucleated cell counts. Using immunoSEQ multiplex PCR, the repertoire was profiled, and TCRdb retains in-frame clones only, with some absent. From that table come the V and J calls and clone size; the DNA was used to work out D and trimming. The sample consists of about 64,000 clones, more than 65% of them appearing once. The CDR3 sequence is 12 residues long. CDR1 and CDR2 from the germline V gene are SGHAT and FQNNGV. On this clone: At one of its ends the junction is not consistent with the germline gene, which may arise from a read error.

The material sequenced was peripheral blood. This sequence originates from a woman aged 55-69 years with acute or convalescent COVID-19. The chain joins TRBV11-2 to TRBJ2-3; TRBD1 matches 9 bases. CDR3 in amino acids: CASSLTGTGKNF. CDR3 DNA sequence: TGTGCCAGCAGCCTTACCGGGACAGGGAAGAATTTT.